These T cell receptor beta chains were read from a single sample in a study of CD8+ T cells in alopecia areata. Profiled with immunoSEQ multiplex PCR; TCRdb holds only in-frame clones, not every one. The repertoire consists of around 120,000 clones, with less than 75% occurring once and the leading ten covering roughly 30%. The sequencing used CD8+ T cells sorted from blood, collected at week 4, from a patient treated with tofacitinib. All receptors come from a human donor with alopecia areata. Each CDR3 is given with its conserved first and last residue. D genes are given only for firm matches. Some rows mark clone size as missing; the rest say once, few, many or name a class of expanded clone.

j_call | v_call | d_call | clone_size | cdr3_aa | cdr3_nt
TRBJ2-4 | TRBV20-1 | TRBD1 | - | CSARQGNIQYF | TGCAGTGCCCGACAGGGGAACATTCAGTACTTC
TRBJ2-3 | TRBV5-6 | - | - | CASRITGLTDTQYF | TGTGCCAGCAGAATCACAGGGCTCACAGATACGCAGTATTTT
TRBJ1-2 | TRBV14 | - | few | CASSQAAQALRYGYTF | TGTGCCAGCAGCCAAGCGGCCCAGGCTCTTCGTTATGGCTACACCTTC
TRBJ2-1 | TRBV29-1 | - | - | CSVDGGAPEQFF | TGCAGCGTTGACGGCGGAGCCCCTGAGCAGTTCTTC
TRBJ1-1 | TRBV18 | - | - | CASSPGGAVLPEAFF | TGTGCCAGCTCACCAGGGGGCGCGGTTCTCCCTGAAGCTTTCTTT
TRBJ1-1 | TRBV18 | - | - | CASSPVGNTEAFF | TGTGCCAGCTCACCAGTTGGCAACACTGAAGCTTTCTTT
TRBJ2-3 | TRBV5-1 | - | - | CASMTETDTQYF | TGCGCCAGCATGACGGAGACAGATACGCAGTATTTT
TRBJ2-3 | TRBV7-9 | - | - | CASSKALVDTQYF | TGTGCCAGCAGCAAGGCCCTAGTTGATACGCAGTATTTT
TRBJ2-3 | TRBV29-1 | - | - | CSVGEGGTPWRSDTQYF | TGCAGCGTTGGAGAGGGGGGTACCCCCTGGCGGTCAGATACGCAGTATTTT
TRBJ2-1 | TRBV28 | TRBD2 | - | CAGQPGLAGGDNEQFF | TGTGCCGGACAACCGGGACTAGCGGGGGGGGACAATGAGCAGTTCTTC
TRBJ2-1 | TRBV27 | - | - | CASSRIYNEQFF | TGTGCCAGCAGCCGGATATACAATGAGCAGTTCTTC
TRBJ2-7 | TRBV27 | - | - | CASSLSSGSPYEQYF | TGTGCCAGCAGTTTATCGTCAGGTTCACCCTACGAGCAGTACTTC
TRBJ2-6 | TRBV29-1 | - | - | CSVEGDPYSGANVLTF | TGCAGCGTTGAGGGGGATCCGTATTCTGGGGCCAACGTCCTGACTTTC
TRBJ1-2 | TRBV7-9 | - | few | CASSALSGQGAEGYTF | TGTGCCAGCAGCGCCCTCTCGGGTCAGGGAGCCGAAGGCTACACCTTC
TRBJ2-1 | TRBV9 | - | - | CASTPRVSYNEQFF | TGTGCCAGCACCCCCCGGGTGTCGTACAATGAGCAGTTCTTC
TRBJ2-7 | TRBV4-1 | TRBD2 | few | CASSRTSGDYEQYF | TGCGCCAGCAGCCGGACTAGCGGGGACTACGAGCAGTACTTC
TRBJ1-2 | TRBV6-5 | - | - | CASRIQEESNYGYTF | TGTGCCAGCAGGATACAGGAGGAGAGTAACTATGGCTACACCTTC
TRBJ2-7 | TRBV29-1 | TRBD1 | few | CSATGGMGHEQYF | TGCAGCGCTACAGGGGGCATGGGCCACGAGCAGTACTTC
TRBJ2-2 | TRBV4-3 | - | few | CASSQERQLLGELFF | TGCGCCAGCAGCCAAGAGCGCCAGCTACTCGGGGAGCTGTTTTTT
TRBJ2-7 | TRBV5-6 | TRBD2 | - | CASSLLAGAYEQYF | TGTGCCAGCAGCTTACTAGCGGGGGCCTACGAGCAGTACTTC
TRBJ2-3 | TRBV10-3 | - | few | CAISESTGGTDTQYF | TGTGCCATCAGTGAGTCGACGGGGGGCACAGATACGCAGTATTTT
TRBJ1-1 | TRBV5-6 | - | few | CASSLALQVEAFF | TGTGCCAGCAGCTTAGCCTTACAGGTTGAAGCTTTCTTT
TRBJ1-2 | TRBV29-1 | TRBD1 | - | CSVEGQGYGYTF | TGCAGCGTTGAAGGACAGGGCTATGGCTACACCTTC